The 15 T cell receptor beta chains below come from one sample, sequenced in a study of CD8+ T cells in alopecia areata (dated by TCRdb to the late 2010s). Libraries were prepared through the immunoSEQ multiplex PCR assay. To provide template for TCR sequencing, every sample had RNA extracted and reverse transcribed into cDNA. As stored in TCRdb, this immuneACCESS dataset retains in-frame rearrangements with V and J assigned. A fraction of the clones does not appear; measured against another copy, unresolved V genes explain less than half of the discrepancy, and the remainder lacks a known reason. The sample has over 150,000 clones on record, more than 50% of them singletons. Around 5% of the sample comes from the top ten. The sample consisted of CD8+ T cells sorted from blood. Every receptor here comes from a human donor in good health.

With regard to this clone: Sequence at one end of the junction differs from germline and may be a read error. The J gene is TRBJ1-1, the V gene TRBV2; tentatively, D is TRBD1 (6 bases). This CDR3 is 15 amino acids long. CDR1 and CDR2 (germline): SNHLY, FYNNEI. The CDR3 protein is CASSQRRTGNPEAFF. Written as DNA, the CDR3 is TGTGCCAGCAGCCAACGGAGAACAGGGAACCCTGAAGCTTTCTTT. Full variable domain (missing parts from reference TRBV2 and TRBJ1-1): EPEVTQTPSHQVTQMGQEVILRCVPISNHLYFYWYRQILGQKVEFLVSFYNNEISEKSEIFDDQFSVERPDGSNFTLKIRSTKLEDSAMYFCASSQRRTGNPEAFFGQGTRLTVV.

This chain uses TRBV9 with TRBJ1-2; 7 positions match TRBD1. CDR3 length: 13 residues. V lost 2 bases, J lost 7 bases, and 5 bases stayed unmatched. Germline CDR1 and CDR2: SGDLS and YYNGEE. This CDR3 reads CASSVAGDSGYTF. The CDR3 region has the DNA TGTGCCAGCAGCGTTGCCGGGGACAGTGGCTACACCTTC. The whole variable domain, remainder taken from reference TRBV9 and TRBJ1-2, is DSGVTQTPKHLITATGQRVTLRCSPRSGDLSVYWYQQSLDQGLQFLIQYYNGEERAKGNILERFSAQQFPDLHSELNLSSLELGDSALYFCASSVAGDSGYTFGSGTRLTVV.

In this sample, this clone turned up once. CDR3 sequence (DNA): TGTGCCAGCAGTTACTCGTCGGGCTCTGGAAACACCATATATTTT. Translated: CASSYSSGSGNTIYF. The rearrangement uses TRBV6-5 and TRBJ1-3, with D hard to call. CDR3 size: 15 residues. Trimming removed 0 bases from V and 0 bases from J, with 6 bases in between. Germline CDR1 is MNHEY and CDR2 is SVGAGI.

This clone appeared a few times. The rearrangement joins TRBV27 to TRBJ2-5, with D hard to call. The ends were cut back, 4 bases at V and 4 bases at J, with 13 bases in the middle. The CDR3 covers 14 residues. Germline V CDR1 and CDR2: MNHEY, SMNVEV (reference sequence). CDR3 amino acids: CASSYDRVGETQYF. The CDR3 coding sequence is TGTGCCAGCAGTTACGACCGGGTAGGAGAGACCCAGTACTTC.

J is TRBJ2-3 and V is TRBV4-1, with D maybe TRBD2 (5 bases). Per the germline V gene, CDR1 is MGHRA and CDR2 is YSYEKL. V was shortened by 4 bases and J by 6 bases, with 20 bases between the two germline ends. The CDR3 extends over 16 amino acids. The CDR3 DNA sequence: TGCGCCAGCAGCCGGAACTTCAACCGGGGAAGGGATACGCAGTATTTT. Protein: CASSRNFNRGRDTQYF.

This chain connects TRBV30 to TRBJ1-1; D unclear. There are 13 residues in the CDR3. Trimming pared 5 bases from V and 5 bases from J, leaving 15 bases between. Per germline, CDR1 GTSNPN and CDR2 SVGIG (reference sequence). CDR3 nucleotide sequence: TGTGCCTGGGCACCCCTTGGAGGGACTGAAGCTTTCTTT. Protein product: CAWAPLGGTEAFF. Combining the CDR3 with reference TRBV30 and TRBJ1-1 gives the whole variable domain SQTIHQWPATLVQPVGSPLSLECTVEGTSNPNLYWYRQAAGRGLQLLFYSVGIGQISSEVPQNLSASRPQDRQFILSSKKLLLSDSGFYLCAWAPLGGTEAFFGQGTRLTVV.

V and J are TRBV29-1 and TRBJ2-7; D not certain. The germline gives CDR1 SQVTM, CDR2 ANQGSEA. Trimming took 6 bases from V and 4 from J, leaving 7 bases between them. The CDR3 has 10 amino acids. CDR3 loop: CSVQGYEQYF. DNA for the CDR3: TGCAGCGTACAAGGATACGAGCAGTACTTC.

The chain joins TRBV30 to TRBJ2-2; D may be TRBD2 (5 bases). Germline loops: CDR1 GTSNPN, CDR2 SVGIG (reference sequence). Trimming cost V 5 bases and J 10 bases, with 14 bases left between them. The CDR3 loop spans 12 amino acids. The CDR3 DNA sequence: TGTGCCTGGCAGGAACCCCGGGAGGAGCTGTTTTTT. It codes for CAWQEPREELFF.

The V call is TRBV14, the J call TRBJ2-3; no clear D. Germline V gene lookup returns CDR1 SGHDN and CDR2 FVKESK. V lost 2 bases to trimming and J lost 0 bases, with 3 bases between them. This CDR3 has 13 residues. CDR3 bases: TGTGCCAGCAGCCAATTTAGCACAGATACGCAGTATTTT. Translating gives CASSQFSTDTQYF.

V usage is TRBV15 and J usage is TRBJ2-2; D is uncertain. The CDR3 length is 14 residues. Germline V gives CDR1 LNHNV, CDR2 YYDKDF (reference sequence). V lost 3 bases to trimming and J lost 2 bases, with 7 bases between them. CDR3 coding DNA: TGTGCCACCAGCAGCTCCGGTAACACCGGGGAGCTGTTTTTT. This codes for CATSSSGNTGELFF.

The chain uses TRBV4-1 and TRBJ1-4; D is undetermined. This CDR3 comprises 13 residues. Germline-derived CDR1 and CDR2 are MGHRA and YSYEKL. Trimming shortened V by 1 base and J by 8 bases, and 8 bases separated the two germline ends. DNA for the CDR3: TGCGCCAGCAGCCAAGGGAGAGGAGAAAAACTGTTTTTT. Protein: CASSQGRGEKLFF.

The genes are TRBV4-2 and TRBJ2-3; D might be TRBD2 (5 bases). Germline assignment: CDR1 LGHNA and CDR2 YNFKEQ. The CDR3 loop spans 14 amino acids. Deletions cut 6 bases from V and 0 bases from J, with 10 bases between. In DNA, the CDR3 is TGTGCCAGCAGTCCTCGGACTAGCACAGATACGCAGTATTTT. This translates into CASSPRTSTDTQYF.

The chain has TRBV7-6 and TRBJ1-2; D is unresolved. Germline CDR1 is SGHVS and CDR2 is FNYEAQ. V lost 1 base and J lost 2, with 8 bases in between. CDR3 length equals 14 residues. Here the CDR3 reads CASSLEADNYGYTF. Here the CDR3 DNA reads TGTGCCAGCAGCTTAGAGGCAGACAACTATGGCTACACCTTC.

The chain uses TRBV2 and TRBJ1-5; D not resolved. In germline, CDR1 is SNHLY, CDR2 FYNNEI. V lost 11 bases, J lost 2 bases, and 13 bases lay in between. This CDR3 spans 13 amino acids. The CDR3 nucleotides are TGTGCCGTGGCCTTGAGCGGCAATCAGCCCCAGCATTTT. This gives the protein CAVALSGNQPQHF.

The gene calls are TRBV6-4 and TRBJ1-5; no clear D gene. Trimming removed 3 bases from V and 5 bases from J, with 8 bases in between. The CDR3 length is 13 residues. Germline CDR1 reads MRHNA; CDR2 reads SNTAGT. CDR3: CASSDGRYQPQHF. CDR3 sequence (DNA): TGTGCCAGCAGTGATGGCAGATATCAGCCCCAGCATTTT.